One sample yielded the 8 T cell receptor beta chains listed below, sequenced in a study of shared clonotypes between healthy human individuals (dated by TCRdb to 2018 to 2020). Receptors were amplified or captured by the immunoSEQ multiplex PCR assay. What TCRdb holds here is the immuneACCESS table cut down to in-frame rearrangements. Part of the clones is not present; checked against another copy, under half of the missing clones reflect an unresolved V gene, and the others are unexplained. The sample contains approximately 95,000 clones, under 80% of them found a single time. In total, the top ten clones hold roughly 40% of the sample. The sample consisted of memory CD8+ T cells sorted from blood. Interpreted using the paper, the cell subset or site label stands for: CD45RO+ cells pooled with CCR7-negative TemRA cells. The receptor source for this set is a man under 40 in good health.

This chain joins TRBV18 and TRBJ2-5; D remains ambiguous. Germline V lookup: CDR1 KGHSH, CDR2 LQKENI. Trimming took off 3 bases at V and 1 base at J, with 18 bases between the two ends. The CDR3 length is 17 residues. DNA for the CDR3: TGTGCCAGCTCACCGGGGAAGAAGTTTAAAGGCCAAGAGACCCAGTACTTC. Translating it yields CASSPGKKFKGQETQYF.

For the CDR3, the DNA is TGCGCCAGCACTCCCCGGGACAGGACTCTCAGCTACACCTTC. Encoded protein: CASTPRDRTLSYTF. The V gene is TRBV10-2, the J gene TRBJ1-2, with 8 bases fitting TRBD1. The germline CDR1 and CDR2 sequences are WSHSY and SAAADI. V was clipped by 7 bases and J by 9 bases; unmatched bases: 13. This CDR3 comprises 14 residues.

The chain carries TRBV14 and TRBJ2-5, with 13 bases aligning to TRBD2. The CDR3 length is 17 residues. CDR1 is SGHDN, CDR2 FVKESK, per germline. J lost 0 bases, V lost 4 bases, and 5 bases had no gene match. The CDR3 protein is CASSPGLAGLYQETQYF. CDR3 sequence (DNA): TGTGCCAGCAGCCCGGGACTAGCGGGGCTGTACCAAGAGACCCAGTACTTC.

A few counts support this clone. This sequence joins TRBV28 and TRBJ2-5; possibly TRBD2 for D (6 bases). The germline CDR1 and CDR2 sequences are MDHEN and SYDVKM. Trimming shortened V by 3 bases and J by 1 base, and 15 bases separated the two germline ends. The CDR3 is 16 amino acids. CDR3 bases: TGTGCCAGCAGTTTTGGGGGTAGCGGAGGCCAAGAGACCCAGTACTTC. Amino acids: CASSFGGSGGQETQYF.

The gene calls are TRBV7-8 and TRBJ2-3; D uncertain. The germline gives CDR1 SGHVS, CDR2 FQNEAQ. This CDR3 region has 13 residues. V was clipped by 6 bases and J by 1 base, with 8 bases between them. CDR3: CASRTRGTDTQYF. CDR3 DNA sequence: TGTGCCAGCAGAACTCGTGGCACAGATACGCAGTATTTT.

The CDR3 sequence is CASSPGRQPQHF. CDR3 coding DNA: TGTGCCAGCAGCCCTGGCCGTCAGCCCCAGCATTTT. J is TRBJ1-5 and V is TRBV7-8; D is ambiguous. This CDR3 contains 12 residues. V lost 5 bases and J 6 bases, leaving 8 bases between the germline ends. The germline V gene encodes CDR1 SGHVS and CDR2 FQNEAQ.

The gene calls are TRBV28 and TRBJ2-1; a possible D gene is TRBD1 (5 bases). Germline values: CDR1 MDHEN, CDR2 SYDVKM. Trimming took off 6 bases at V and 4 bases at J, with 10 bases between the two ends. The CDR3 consists of 13 residues. Written as DNA, the CDR3 is TGTGCCAGCAGATCGGACACATACAATGAGCAGTTCTTC. It specifies CASRSDTYNEQFF.

V and J are TRBV25-1 and TRBJ2-3; D uncertain. Germline-derived CDR1 and CDR2 are MGHDK and SYGVNS. The CDR3 contains 16 residues. V was pared by 5 bases and J by 2 bases, with 17 bases between. The CDR3 DNA is TGTGCCAGCAGTACCCAGTCCTTTCTGGACACAGATACGCAGTATTTT. It encodes CASSTQSFLDTDTQYF.